This T cell receptor (beta chain) was obtained from a study of blood T cells in healthy people across ages. Study results and caveats: Among T cells, TCR beta diversity per million cells dropped roughly linearly as age rose.

Using a J-beta primer mix together with a sample-barcoded 5' primer, a second PCR was run for roughly 6 to 11 cycles. With 12 random nucleotides, a template-switch adaptor tagged each individual cDNA molecule. TCRdb recomputed calls from the 5' RACE reads with MiXCR, one row per CDR3 protein. In the table there are 600,000 to 900,000 distinct CDR3 sequences, roughly 24% of which are singletons. Trimming cost V 5 bases and J 4 bases; bases outside gene matches: 13. The CDR3 contains 17 residues. A remark on this clonotype: What it binds is not known.

These same data were also listed under a study on T cells of mothers and their children. That source reports: In both related and unrelated pairs, TCR recombination output is shaped similarly by thymic selection.

The receptor's source is a boy between 5 and 17 years old in good health. Source material: blood. The chain combines TRBV12-3 or TRBV12-4 with TRBJ2-1, with TRBD2 matching over 8 bases. In nucleotides, the CDR3 is TGTGCCAGCAGTCCGGGGGCGGGGGGCCCCCCTTACAATGAGCAGTTCTTC. Translated, it gives CASSPGAGGPPYNEQFF.